This T cell receptor (beta chain) was recovered during a study of shared clonotypes between healthy human individuals. Overall study findings and caveats: Among the subsets, naive ones generally showed larger estimated richness than memory ones.

TCRdb's copy holds only in-frame clones and misses some; the assay was immunoSEQ multiplex PCR. Of more than 2,000,000 clones listed, over 90% are singletons. A note on this clone: Its cognate antigen is unknown.

V trimming: 3 bases; J trimming: 1 base; junction bases outside the gene matches: 3. CDR3 length: 15 residues. Germline CDR1 is SGHTA and CDR2 is FQGNSA. Those who donated were healthy HIV-negative adults, with no recent acute infections or vaccinations reported. This chain links TRBV7-2 with TRBJ2-7, with TRBD1 identical over 10 bases. Sequenced: naive CD4+ T cells from PBMCs. Stated subset: CD45RA+ positively selected. The sequence was obtained from a man between 18 and 29 years old in good health. Some clones in this sample may be carry-over from other donors' samples. The CDR3 region is CASSFGTGVSYEQYF. In DNA form, the CDR3 reads TGTGCCAGCAGCTTCGGGACAGGGGTTTCCTACGAGCAGTACTTC. The whole variable domain, remainder taken from reference TRBV7-2 and TRBJ2-7, is GAGVSQSPSNKVTEKGKDVELRCDPISGHTALYWYRQSLGQGLEFLIYFQGNSAPDKSGLPSDRFSAERTGGSVSTLTIQRTQQEDSAVYLCASSFGTGVSYEQYFGPGTRLTVT.